This T cell receptor (beta chain) comes out of a study of radiation and T cells in renal cell carcinoma. Specified time point: baseline pretreatment blood. Treatment reported: 15 Gy SBRT to primary tumor, nephrectomy 4 weeks later. This renal cell carcinoma was of the clear cell type. In this sample, this clone turned up once. V lost 5 bases, J lost 5 bases, and 11 bases stayed unmatched. The CDR3 contains 16 residues. Germline loops: CDR1 SGHVS, CDR2 FNYEAQ. The protocol was immunoSEQ multiplex PCR, while the TCRdb copy is restricted to in-frame clones and leaves out a portion. The sample includes around 140,000 clones, approximately 87% of them seen just once.

The clonotype was recovered from a woman in her 50s with renal cell carcinoma. The rearrangement links TRBV7-6 to TRBJ2-3; 9 bases map to TRBD2. The source material was blood, sampled from a patient whose treatment included radiotherapy and nephrectomy. CDR3 DNA sequence: TGTGCCAGCAGCAAAGGGGCGGGAGGGCCAATAGATACGCAGTATTTT. The encoded protein is CASSKGAGGPIDTQYF.